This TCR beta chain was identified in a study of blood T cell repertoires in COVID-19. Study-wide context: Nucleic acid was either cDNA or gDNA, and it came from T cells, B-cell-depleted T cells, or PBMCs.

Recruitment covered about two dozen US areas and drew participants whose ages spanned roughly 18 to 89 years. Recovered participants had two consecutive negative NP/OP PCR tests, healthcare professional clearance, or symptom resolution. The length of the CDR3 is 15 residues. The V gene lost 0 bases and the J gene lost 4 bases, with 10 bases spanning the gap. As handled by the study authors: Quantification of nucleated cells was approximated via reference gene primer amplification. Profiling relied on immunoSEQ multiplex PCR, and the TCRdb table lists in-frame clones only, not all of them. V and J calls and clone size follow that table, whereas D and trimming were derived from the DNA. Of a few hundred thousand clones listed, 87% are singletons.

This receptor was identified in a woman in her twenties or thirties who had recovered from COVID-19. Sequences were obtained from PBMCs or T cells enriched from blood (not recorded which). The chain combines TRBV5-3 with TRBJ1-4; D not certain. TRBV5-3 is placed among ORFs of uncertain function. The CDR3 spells CARSLGGSGNEKLFF. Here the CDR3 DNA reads TGTGCCAGAAGCTTGGGCGGGTCCGGTAATGAAAAACTGTTTTTT.